Listed below are T cell receptor beta chains from one sample, sequenced in a study of blood T cell repertoires in COVID-19. TCRdb's table, derived via immunoSEQ multiplex PCR, lists solely in-frame clones and lacks some. The sample carries 110,000 or so clones, about 74% recorded once. Source material: peripheral blood. These receptors were taken from a human donor in a cohort sampled during active COVID-19. CDR3s include the opening cysteine and the closing phenylalanine or tryptophan. The order of the fields is CDR3 protein, J gene, V gene, clone size. Size tells how often a clone was seen (once, few, many) or the class of an expanded clone, and some rows leave it out.

cdr3_aa: CASTRATVGSGNTIYF
j_call: TRBJ1-3
v_call: TRBV19
clone_size: .

cdr3_aa: CASSELEAGNTIYF
j_call: TRBJ1-3
v_call: TRBV25-1
clone_size: .

cdr3_aa: CASSLGQVNYEQYF
j_call: TRBJ2-7
v_call: TRBV11-3
clone_size: .

cdr3_aa: CAISEGVADSTDTQYF
j_call: TRBJ2-3
v_call: TRBV10-3
clone_size: .

cdr3_aa: CASSPGTGGPYEQYF
j_call: TRBJ2-7
v_call: TRBV11-2
clone_size: .

cdr3_aa: CASRPGQGTEAFF
j_call: TRBJ1-1
v_call: TRBV6-6
clone_size: .

cdr3_aa: CASSRDGNQPQHF
j_call: TRBJ1-5
v_call: TRBV6-5
clone_size: .

cdr3_aa: CASSLVTGGVIHEQYF
j_call: TRBJ2-7
v_call: TRBV5-4
clone_size: .

cdr3_aa: CASSFARLGGYEQYF
j_call: TRBJ2-7
v_call: TRBV7-8
clone_size: .

cdr3_aa: CASSQPTSSKSYEQYF
j_call: TRBJ2-7
v_call: TRBV4-1
clone_size: .

cdr3_aa: CAISDSGPPDEQYF
j_call: TRBJ2-7
v_call: TRBV10-3
clone_size: .

cdr3_aa: CASSDMWLNTEAFF
j_call: TRBJ1-1
v_call: TRBV11-2
clone_size: once

cdr3_aa: CASSPDSGEQYF
j_call: TRBJ2-7
v_call: TRBV11-2
clone_size: few

cdr3_aa: CASSARDRMNTEAFF
j_call: TRBJ1-1
v_call: TRBV11-2
clone_size: few

cdr3_aa: CASSYGTSGSMDTQYF
j_call: TRBJ2-3
v_call: TRBV6-5
clone_size: .

cdr3_aa: CATSDLTGTGEVQYF
j_call: TRBJ2-7
v_call: TRBV24-1
clone_size: .

cdr3_aa: CASSLQGRDIYEQYF
j_call: TRBJ2-7
v_call: TRBV5-1
clone_size: .

cdr3_aa: CASSQDPLSNQPQHF
j_call: TRBJ1-5
v_call: TRBV4-2
clone_size: .

cdr3_aa: CASSLDRTTEAFF
j_call: TRBJ1-1
v_call: TRBV28
clone_size: .

cdr3_aa: CASSQDLRNTEAFF
j_call: TRBJ1-1
v_call: TRBV4-1
clone_size: .

cdr3_aa: CASSPRRGRNQPQHF
j_call: TRBJ1-5
v_call: TRBV11-2
clone_size: .

cdr3_aa: CASTLGGGISSPLHF
j_call: TRBJ1-6
v_call: TRBV5-6
clone_size: once

cdr3_aa: CSVKDRGELQHF
j_call: TRBJ1-5
v_call: TRBV29-1
clone_size: .

cdr3_aa: CASSYTSDSYEQYF
j_call: TRBJ2-7
v_call: TRBV6-5
clone_size: .

cdr3_aa: CAWSVGTGWNTEAFF
j_call: TRBJ1-1
v_call: TRBV30
clone_size: .